Shown below are 16 T cell receptor beta chains from a single sample sequenced in a study of T cell repertoires in cytomegalovirus infection. One entry per CDR3 protein, called by TCRdb with MiXCR from the reads. In the table there are under 800,000 distinct CDR3 sequences, approximately 25% of which are singletons. Sequenced material: CD8+ T cells from PBMCs. The receptors here all came from a human donor in good health (CMV status not recorded). Some clones in this sample may be carry-over from other donors' samples.

The table lists this clonotype with a few counts. The chain uses TRBV27 and TRBJ2-7; D remains unclear. V lost 2 bases and J 2 bases, leaving 7 bases between the germline ends. CDR1 is MNHEY and CDR2 is SMNVEV in the germline V gene (reference sequence). The CDR3 runs to 13 residues. This CDR3 is CASSLRLTYEQYF. CDR3 sequence (DNA): TGTGCCAGCAGTTTACGACTTACCTACGAGCAGTACTTC.

This clonotype has at least ten counts. The chain links TRBV7-2 to TRBJ2-5; the match to TRBD1 covers 8 bases. The length of the CDR3 is 15 residues. V shed 3 bases, J shed 1 base, and the junction held 4 bases outside the gene matches. The germline V gene has CDR1 SGHTA and CDR2 FQGNSA. CDR3 in amino acids: CASSLTGVLQETQYF. CDR3 DNA sequence: TGTGCCAGCAGCTTGACAGGGGTTCTCCAAGAGACCCAGTACTTC.

This clonotype was found a few times. The chain is built from TRBV7-9 and TRBJ1-2, with D hard to call. Trimming took off 0 bases at V and 8 bases at J, with 7 bases between the two ends. Germline loops: CDR1 SEHNR, CDR2 FQNEAQ (reference sequence). This CDR3 is built from 12 residues. The CDR3 DNA reads TGTGCCAGCAGCTTAGCCAGCCGGGGCTACACCTTC. As protein: CASSLASRGYTF. The entire variable domain, with the rest obtained from reference TRBV7-9 and TRBJ1-2, is as follows: DTGVSQNPRHKITKRGQNVTFRCDPISEHNRLYWYRQTLGQGPEFLTYFQNEAQLEKSRLLSDRFSAERPKGSFSTLEIQRTEQGDSAMYLCASSLASRGYTFGSGTRLTVV.

The chain is built from TRBV6-2 or TRBV6-3 and TRBJ2-1, with TRBD2 as a possible D gene (6 bases). V gave up 6 bases and J gave up 4 bases, with 10 bases separating them. The CDR3 runs 13 residues. Per the germline V gene, CDR1 is MNHEY and CDR2 is SVGEGT. DNA of the CDR3: TGTGCCAGCAGACCCGGGACTTACAATGAGCAGTTCTTC. Its translation: CASRPGTYNEQFF.

This clonotype was counted between two and nine times. V gene TRBV25-1 combines with J gene TRBJ2-7; D is undetermined. Trimming pared 4 bases from V and 4 bases from J, leaving 5 bases between. The CDR3 has 11 amino acids. Germline CDR1 MGHDK, CDR2 SYGVNS. The CDR3 sequence is CASSGQYEQYF. In DNA, the CDR3 is TGTGCCAGCAGTGGGCAGTACGAGCAGTACTTC.

This clonotype appeared a few times. The genes are TRBV12-3 or TRBV12-4 and TRBJ2-7, with 7 bases that match TRBD1. After removal of 3 bases from V and 3 bases from J, the junction contained 5 bases not matched to a gene. The CDR3 has 14 residues. This CDR3 is CASSFPGQNYEQYF. CDR3 bases: TGTGCCAGCAGTTTTCCGGGACAGAACTACGAGCAGTACTTC.

This clonotype was found a few times. The chain is built from TRBV5-1 and TRBJ2-7; TRBD2 is a possible D gene (5 bases). The V gene's germline CDR1 is SGHRS and CDR2 YFSETQ. The ends were cut back, 1 base at V and 0 bases at J, with 8 bases in the middle. This CDR3 is 14 amino acids long. DNA for the CDR3: TGCGCCAGCAGCTTGTCGGAGGTCTCCTACGAGCAGTACTTC. Translation: CASSLSEVSYEQYF.

A few counts support this clonotype. This chain joins TRBV7-9 and TRBJ1-2, with 7 bases fitting TRBD1. The CDR3 is made up of 15 amino acids. Trimming at V came to 2 bases and at J to 2 bases, leaving 5 bases not matched to a gene. The germline V gene encodes CDR1 SEHNR and CDR2 FQNEAQ (reference sequence). CDR3 bases: TGTGCCAGCAGCTTACCGACAGGGCGGAACTATGGCTACACCTTC. As protein: CASSLPTGRNYGYTF.

This clonotype was seen a handful of times. The chain couples TRBV6-5 to TRBJ2-1; 9 bases align to TRBD2. With V trimmed by 4 bases and J by 8 bases, 9 bases remained unmatched. The CDR3 is made up of 15 amino acids. Looked up from germline, CDR1 is MNHEY and CDR2 is SVGAGI. CDR3 DNA: TGTGCCAGCAGTTCTTTAGCGGGGGCAAGCCATGAGCAGTTCTTC. Its protein is CASSSLAGASHEQFF.

This clonotype occurred a few times. V gene TRBV28 combines with J gene TRBJ1-1; tentatively, D is TRBD1 (5 bases). Germline V lookup: CDR1 MDHEN, CDR2 SYDVKM. This CDR3 spans 13 amino acids. The V end was cut by 7 bases, the J end by 1 base, with 10 bases between. The CDR3 reads CASTLTENTEAFF. The CDR3 coding sequence is TGTGCCAGCACCCTGACAGAGAACACTGAAGCTTTCTTT.

This clonotype was found many times. CDR3: CASSPTSGGWEQFF. In nucleotides, the CDR3 is TGTGCCAGCAGCCCGACTAGCGGGGGGTGGGAGCAGTTCTTC. The chain couples TRBV7-9 to TRBJ2-1; 13 bases fit TRBD2. The J segment lost 10 bases and the V segment lost 5 bases, leaving 5 bases of the junction unmatched. CDR1 is SEHNR, CDR2 FQNEAQ, per germline (reference sequence). This CDR3 spans 14 amino acids.

Turning to this clonotype: Being one base from a much bigger clone, this may be a read error. This chain links TRBV7-6 with TRBJ1-1; D remains unclear. Per germline, CDR1 SGHVS and CDR2 FNYEAQ. CDR3 length: 12 amino acids. CDR3 residues: CVSSFGLPEAFF. In nucleotides, the CDR3 is TGTGTCAGCAGCTTTGGGCTCCCTGAAGCTTTCTTT. The entire variable domain, with the rest obtained from reference TRBV7-6 and TRBJ1-1, is as follows: GAGVSQSPRYKVTKRGQDVALRCDPISGHVSLYWYRQALGQGPEFLTYFNYEAQQDKSGLPNDRFSAERPEGSISTLTIQRTEQRDSAMYRCVSSFGLPEAFFGQGTRLTVV.

This clonotype was found many times. This chain joins TRBV2 and TRBJ2-2; D is unclear. This CDR3 has 16 residues. CDR1 SNHLY and CDR2 FYNNEI come from the germline V gene. V was cut by 4 bases and J by 6 bases, with 18 bases left in between. The CDR3 reads CASSVLIGWDSGELFF. The CDR3 DNA sequence: TGTGCCAGCAGTGTGCTTATCGGGTGGGATTCCGGGGAGCTGTTTTTT.

This clonotype occurred a few times. The genes are TRBV5-8 and TRBJ2-7, with 8 bases lining up with TRBD1. The junction had 4 bases not matched to a gene; V was cut back by 0 bases and J by 2 bases. The CDR3 contains 15 residues. Germline-derived CDR1 and CDR2 are SGHTS and YDEGEE. CDR3 protein: CASSLGDRNPYEQYV. CDR3 nucleotides: TGTGCCAGCAGCTTGGGGGACAGGAATCCCTACGAGCAGTACGTC.

Ten or more counts support this clonotype. The chain combines TRBV7-8 with TRBJ2-1; weak D call: TRBD2 (5 bases). Per germline, CDR1 SGHVS and CDR2 FQNEAQ. V lost 5 bases, J lost 10 bases, and 21 bases lay in between. CDR3 size: 15 residues. CDR3 DNA sequence: TGTGCCAGCAGCCCAGACTCCGGGATCCCTGCAGAGCAGTTCTTC. Translation gives CASSPDSGIPAEQFF. The whole variable domain, remainder taken from reference TRBV7-8 and TRBJ2-1, is GAGVSQSPRYKVAKRGQDVALRCDPISGHVSLFWYQQALGQGPEFLTYFQNEAQLDKSGLPSDRFFAERPEGSVSTLKIQRTQQEDSAVYLCASSPDSGIPAEQFFGPGTRLTVL.

The rearrangement links TRBV28 to TRBJ1-6, with D tentatively TRBD1 (6 bases). Trimming left V 8 bases short and J 6 bases short, with 14 bases between. The V gene's germline CDR1 is MDHEN and CDR2 SYDVKM. This CDR3 is built from 14 residues. The CDR3 DNA sequence: TGTGCCAGCGTGAGGGGGTACGGTAATTCACCCCTCCACTTT. Encoded protein: CASVRGYGNSPLHF.